The subject of this entry is one TCR beta chain. The protocol was immunoSEQ multiplex PCR, while the TCRdb copy is restricted to in-frame clones and leaves out a portion. The sample holds 65,000 to 90,000 clones, 95% to 98% seen once. This record comes from a study of technical replicates of blood from a handful of donors. Trimming cost V 3 bases and J 7 bases; bases outside gene matches: 7. Germline-derived CDR1 and CDR2 are MGHRA and YSYEKL. The length of the CDR3 is 14 residues. V usage is TRBV4-1 and J usage is TRBJ1-2; the match to TRBD1 covers 8 bases. The receptor comes from a human donor in good health. The sequenced material came from T cells isolated from PBMCs. The CDR3 bases are TGCGCCAGCAGCCAGCAGGGACAGGAGTTTGGCTACACCTTC. Encoded protein: CASSQQGQEFGYTF.